The rows below give T cell receptor beta chains drawn from one sample of a study of metastatic and nonmetastatic thyroid tumors. Using MiXCR, TCRdb reanalyzed the PCR reads. This sample has approximately 41,000 clones, with roughly 24% found just once. Sequenced sample: tumor tissue. The source is a female donor with papillary thyroid cancer or a benign thyroid nodule (not recorded which). Some clones in this sample may be carry-over from other donors' samples. CDR3s include the opening cysteine and the closing phenylalanine or tryptophan. The order of the fields is D gene, clone size, V gene, J gene, CDR3 DNA, CDR3 protein. A D gene is named only where the DNA matches it firmly. Clone size, where shown, is once, few, many, or a class for clones that have expanded.

D gene: NA; clone size: NA; V gene: TRBV6-5; J gene: TRBJ2-1; CDR3 DNA: TGTGCCAGCAGTTACTCGGGAGATGATGAGCAGTTCTTC; CDR3 protein: CASSYSGDDEQFF
D gene: NA; clone size: NA; V gene: TRBV11-2; J gene: TRBJ2-2; CDR3 DNA: TGTGCCAGCAGCTTAGCCGGAGGGGGGGCCGGGGAGCTGTTTTTT; CDR3 protein: CASSLAGGGAGELFF
D gene: TRBD1; clone size: many; V gene: TRBV10-3; J gene: TRBJ1-1; CDR3 DNA: TGTGCCATCTCCGGACAGGACAACACTGAAGCTTTCTTT; CDR3 protein: CAISGQDNTEAFF
D gene: NA; clone size: NA; V gene: TRBV5-1; J gene: TRBJ2-7; CDR3 DNA: TGCGCCAGCAGCCCAGGGGACCTTTCCTACGAGCAGTACTTC; CDR3 protein: CASSPGDLSYEQYF
D gene: NA; clone size: NA; V gene: TRBV20-1; J gene: TRBJ1-1; CDR3 DNA: TGCAGTGCTTGGGACCGCCGCACTGAAGCTTTCTTT; CDR3 protein: CSAWDRRTEAFF
D gene: TRBD1; clone size: many; V gene: TRBV20-1; J gene: TRBJ1-1; CDR3 DNA: TGCAGTGCTAGAGATCCCTTGACTGGGGCAGGGGGCACTGAAGCTTTCTTT; CDR3 protein: CSARDPLTGAGGTEAFF
D gene: NA; clone size: once; V gene: TRBV5-1; J gene: TRBJ2-7; CDR3 DNA: TGCGCCAGCAGCCCCCAAAGCGGGTACGAGCAGTACTTC; CDR3 protein: CASSPQSGYEQYF
D gene: NA; clone size: NA; V gene: TRBV12-5; J gene: TRBJ1-5; CDR3 DNA: TGTGCTAGTGCCGTAGCCGGGACATGGTCGCAGCCCCAGCATTTT; CDR3 protein: CASAVAGTWSQPQHF
D gene: NA; clone size: many; V gene: TRBV9; J gene: TRBJ1-2; CDR3 DNA: TGTGCCAGCAGCGTAGACGGTTCCCCCGGCAATGGCTACACCTTC; CDR3 protein: CASSVDGSPGNGYTF
D gene: TRBD1; clone size: few; V gene: TRBV20-1; J gene: TRBJ1-2; CDR3 DNA: TGCAGTGCTAGAGACGGACAGGACGACTATGGCTACACCTTC; CDR3 protein: CSARDGQDDYGYTF
D gene: NA; clone size: many; V gene: TRBV20-1; J gene: TRBJ2-6; CDR3 DNA: TGCAGTGCGCTAGACCCCAACTCTGGGGCCAACGTCCTGACTTTC; CDR3 protein: CSALDPNSGANVLTF
D gene: TRBD1; clone size: NA; V gene: TRBV11-3; J gene: TRBJ1-6; CDR3 DNA: TGTGCCAGCAGCTTAACAGGGGGCAATTCACCCCTCCACTTT; CDR3 protein: CASSLTGGNSPLHF
D gene: NA; clone size: few; V gene: TRBV11-2; J gene: TRBJ2-7; CDR3 DNA: TGTGCCAGCAGCTCACCAATGGGGCAGTACTTC; CDR3 protein: CASSSPMGQYF
D gene: TRBD2; clone size: many; V gene: TRBV4-1; J gene: TRBJ2-1; CDR3 DNA: TGCGCCAGCAGCCAGCCGGGACTAGCGGGGTGGAATGAGCAGTTCTTC; CDR3 protein: CASSQPGLAGWNEQFF
D gene: TRBD2; clone size: NA; V gene: TRBV20-1; J gene: TRBJ2-1; CDR3 DNA: TGCAGTGCCCCAAAGGGGCTAGCGGGAGAAAACAATGAGCAGTTCTTC; CDR3 protein: CSAPKGLAGENNEQFF
D gene: NA; clone size: many; V gene: TRBV25-1; J gene: TRBJ2-7; CDR3 DNA: TGTGCCAACAGTTTAACTTCCGACAGACCCCACCACGAGCAGTACTTC; CDR3 protein: CANSLTSDRPHHEQYF
D gene: TRBD1; clone size: few; V gene: TRBV6-1; J gene: TRBJ2-5; CDR3 DNA: TGTGCCAGCAGCCCTCGGGGTCAGGGGGCGCCTTGTGAGACCCAGTACTTC; CDR3 protein: CASSPRGQGAPCETQYF
D gene: NA; clone size: many; V gene: TRBV5-1; J gene: TRBJ1-4; CDR3 DNA: TGCGCCAGCAGCCAGGAAGTGGCGGAAAAACTGTTTTTT; CDR3 protein: CASSQEVAEKLFF
D gene: TRBD2; clone size: few; V gene: TRBV2; J gene: TRBJ2-3; CDR3 DNA: TGTGCCAGCAGTGAAGTGGGTAGGGCTAGCGGGAGGGTTAGCACAGATACGCAGTATTTT; CDR3 protein: CASSEVGRASGRVSTDTQYF
D gene: NA; clone size: many; V gene: TRBV18; J gene: TRBJ1-3; CDR3 DNA: TGTGCCAGCTCACCGAGTTCTGGAAACACCATATATTTT; CDR3 protein: CASSPSSGNTIYF
D gene: NA; clone size: NA; V gene: TRBV20-1; J gene: TRBJ2-7; CDR3 DNA: TGCAGTGCTAGAGACGAACTAGTAGGGAATTACGAGCAGTACTTC; CDR3 protein: CSARDELVGNYEQYF
D gene: TRBD1; clone size: many; V gene: TRBV10-3; J gene: TRBJ1-2; CDR3 DNA: TGTGCCATCAGTGAGGCGACAGGGAACTATGGCTACACCTTC; CDR3 protein: CAISEATGNYGYTF
D gene: TRBD2; clone size: NA; V gene: TRBV5-6; J gene: TRBJ2-1; CDR3 DNA: TGTGCCAGCAGCGGGGCCGCTAGCGGGACGAATGAGCAGTTCTTC; CDR3 protein: CASSGAASGTNEQFF
D gene: NA; clone size: NA; V gene: TRBV2; J gene: TRBJ2-7; CDR3 DNA: TGTGCCACCCAGGGGCCTTACTCCTACGAGCAGTACTTC; CDR3 protein: CATQGPYSYEQYF
D gene: TRBD2; clone size: NA; V gene: TRBV20-1; J gene: TRBJ2-7; CDR3 DNA: TGCAGTGCTAGAGATGGACTAGCGGGAACCTACGAGCAGTACTTC; CDR3 protein: CSARDGLAGTYEQYF
D gene: NA; clone size: NA; V gene: TRBV12-3/TRBV12-4; J gene: TRBJ2-2; CDR3 DNA: TGTGCCAGCAGTTTCCAGGACGGGGAGCTGTTTTTT; CDR3 protein: CASSFQDGELFF
D gene: NA; clone size: NA; V gene: TRBV7-2; J gene: TRBJ2-7; CDR3 DNA: TGTGCCAGCAGCTTAGAAGGCTCTGGGGAGCAGTACTTC; CDR3 protein: CASSLEGSGEQYF
D gene: TRBD2; clone size: NA; V gene: TRBV20-1; J gene: TRBJ2-7; CDR3 DNA: TGCAGTTCCCCAAACCCGGGACTAGCGGGAGGGCCGTCGCAGTACTTC; CDR3 protein: CSSPNPGLAGGPSQYF
D gene: TRBD2; clone size: NA; V gene: TRBV3-1; J gene: TRBJ2-7; CDR3 DNA: TGTGCCAGCAGCCCCAAGAGCGCCGGGACTAGCTACGAGCAGTACTTC; CDR3 protein: CASSPKSAGTSYEQYF
D gene: TRBD2; clone size: medium-sized; V gene: TRBV20-1; J gene: TRBJ2-3; CDR3 DNA: TGCAGTGCCCTGCTTGGACTAGCCCCGCAGTATTTT; CDR3 protein: CSALLGLAPQYF
D gene: TRBD1; clone size: many; V gene: TRBV30; J gene: TRBJ1-1; CDR3 DNA: TGTGCCTGGGCGTCACAGGGGGGGTTCACTGAAGCTTTCTTT; CDR3 protein: CAWASQGGFTEAFF
D gene: TRBD1; clone size: NA; V gene: TRBV5-1; J gene: TRBJ1-2; CDR3 DNA: TGCGCCAGCAGCCAACTTTCGACAGGGGAGGTTGGCTACACCTTC; CDR3 protein: CASSQLSTGEVGYTF
D gene: NA; clone size: many; V gene: TRBV20-1; J gene: TRBJ2-7; CDR3 DNA: TGCAGTGCTAGAGTACAGGGGCGAGCGGGGGAGCAGTACTTC; CDR3 protein: CSARVQGRAGEQYF
D gene: TRBD1; clone size: NA; V gene: TRBV12-5; J gene: TRBJ2-2; CDR3 DNA: TGTGCTAGTGGTTTGGGACAGGGGAACACCGGGGAGCTGTTTTTT; CDR3 protein: CASGLGQGNTGELFF
D gene: NA; clone size: many; V gene: TRBV29-1; J gene: TRBJ1-1; CDR3 DNA: TGCAGCGTTGGTCCAGGGGCGGTGACTGAAGCTTTCTTT; CDR3 protein: CSVGPGAVTEAFF
D gene: NA; clone size: medium-sized; V gene: TRBV29-1; J gene: TRBJ2-1; CDR3 DNA: TGCAGCGTTACCCGGATCGGGAATGAGCAGTTCTTC; CDR3 protein: CSVTRIGNEQFF
D gene: NA; clone size: many; V gene: TRBV20-1; J gene: TRBJ2-5; CDR3 DNA: TGCAGTGCTAAGGGGGACGCTCAAGAGACCCAGTACTTC; CDR3 protein: CSAKGDAQETQYF
D gene: TRBD2; clone size: few; V gene: TRBV27; J gene: TRBJ2-1; CDR3 DNA: TGTGCCAGCATCCGGGGGAGGGACCCCAGGTTGAGTGAGCAGTTCTTC; CDR3 protein: CASIRGRDPRLSEQFF
D gene: TRBD1; clone size: many; V gene: TRBV28; J gene: TRBJ1-2; CDR3 DNA: TGTGCCAGCAGTTTAGCAGGGGGAAACTATGGCTACACCTTC; CDR3 protein: CASSLAGGNYGYTF
D gene: NA; clone size: NA; V gene: TRBV6-1; J gene: TRBJ2-1; CDR3 DNA: TGTGCCAGCACCCCAGGACTGGACTACAATGAGCGGTTCTTC; CDR3 protein: CASTPGLDYNERFF
D gene: NA; clone size: many; V gene: TRBV6-2/TRBV6-3; J gene: TRBJ2-6; CDR3 DNA: TGTGCCAGCACCCCCAGTAGCTCTGGGGCCAACGTCCTGACTTTC; CDR3 protein: CASTPSSSGANVLTF
D gene: NA; clone size: NA; V gene: TRBV9; J gene: TRBJ2-3; CDR3 DNA: TGTGCCAGCAGCGTAACCTCGGGGGATACGCAGTATTTT; CDR3 protein: CASSVTSGDTQYF
D gene: TRBD2; clone size: few; V gene: TRBV6-1; J gene: TRBJ2-1; CDR3 DNA: TGTGCCAGCAGCCCGCTAGCGGGGGACTACAATGAGCAGTTCTTC; CDR3 protein: CASSPLAGDYNEQFF
D gene: TRBD1; clone size: few; V gene: TRBV24-1; J gene: TRBJ2-1; CDR3 DNA: TGTGCCACCAGTGACACGTCAGGGGGCACCTACAATGAGCAGTTCTTC; CDR3 protein: CATSDTSGGTYNEQFF
D gene: NA; clone size: many; V gene: TRBV5-1; J gene: TRBJ1-2; CDR3 DNA: TGCGCCAGCAGCTACTCAAGGGACATTGATGGCTACACCTTC; CDR3 protein: CASSYSRDIDGYTF
D gene: TRBD1; clone size: many; V gene: TRBV5-1; J gene: TRBJ1-3; CDR3 DNA: TGTGCCAGCAGTGCCATCGAGGGGGCGGCTGGAAACACCATATATTTT; CDR3 protein: CASSAIEGAAGNTIYF
D gene: TRBD1; clone size: many; V gene: TRBV6-1; J gene: TRBJ1-5; CDR3 DNA: TGTGCCAGCAGAGTGACAGGGGATAGCAATCAGCCCCAGCATTTT; CDR3 protein: CASRVTGDSNQPQHF
D gene: NA; clone size: once; V gene: TRBV7-9; J gene: TRBJ1-1; CDR3 DNA: TGTGCCAGCAGCCCTCCACAGATAATGGACACTGAAGCTTTCTTT; CDR3 protein: CASSPPQIMDTEAFF
D gene: TRBD1; clone size: NA; V gene: TRBV14; J gene: TRBJ2-7; CDR3 DNA: TGTGCCAGCAGCCAGACAGGGATAGACTACGAGCAGTACTTC; CDR3 protein: CASSQTGIDYEQYF
D gene: TRBD2; clone size: many; V gene: TRBV4-1; J gene: TRBJ2-5; CDR3 DNA: TGCGCCAGCAGCCAAGAACGGGCTAGCGGGGTTACATCGGAGACCCAGTACTTC; CDR3 protein: CASSQERASGVTSETQYF
D gene: NA; clone size: few; V gene: TRBV28; J gene: TRBJ2-7; CDR3 DNA: TGTGCCAGCAGTTGGGCTGCCTACGAGCAGTACTTC; CDR3 protein: CASSWAAYEQYF
D gene: NA; clone size: many; V gene: TRBV6-1; J gene: TRBJ2-1; CDR3 DNA: TGTGCCAGCATTCTTGATCCCCGTAGCTCCTACAATGAGCAGTTCTTC; CDR3 protein: CASILDPRSSYNEQFF